The rows below give T cell receptor beta chains drawn from one sample of a study of blood T cell repertoires in COVID-19. Sequenced by immunoSEQ multiplex PCR; TCRdb stores in-frame clones only, minus some. The sample contains tens of thousands of clones, roughly 89% of which appear only once. Sequencing was performed on peripheral blood. The origin of the receptors is a woman in her 70s with acute or convalescent COVID-19. CDR3s leave out the opening cysteine and the closing phenylalanine or tryptophan.

j_gene: TRBJ2-3; len: 15; v_gene: TRBV7-9; CDR3aa: ASSSSPSGTSTDTQY
j_gene: TRBJ2-5; len: 11; v_gene: TRBV30; CDR3aa: ALAQGIQETQY
j_gene: TRBJ2-3; len: 13; v_gene: TRBV5-1; CDR3aa: ASRPGLVVPDTQY
j_gene: TRBJ1-1; len: 14; v_gene: TRBV19; CDR3aa: ASSIITALTNTEAF
j_gene: TRBJ2-1; len: 11; v_gene: TRBV14; CDR3aa: ASSNPDINEQF
j_gene: TRBJ2-1; len: 13; v_gene: TRBV11-3; CDR3aa: ASSKGTSDYNEQF
j_gene: TRBJ1-2; len: 12; v_gene: TRBV2; CDR3aa: ASNSDRDLYGYT
j_gene: TRBJ1-5; len: 13; v_gene: TRBV6-2/TRBV6-3; CDR3aa: ASSYVGVSNQPQH
j_gene: TRBJ1-3; len: 11; v_gene: TRBV28; CDR3aa: ASTYPSGNTIY
j_gene: TRBJ1-1; len: 12; v_gene: TRBV12-5; CDR3aa: ASGLTISNTEAF
j_gene: TRBJ1-2; len: 12; v_gene: TRBV5-1; CDR3aa: ASSLMAGNYGYT
j_gene: TRBJ1-4; len: 13; v_gene: TRBV7-2; CDR3aa: ASSSWDTPNEKLF
j_gene: TRBJ2-5; len: 12; v_gene: TRBV28; CDR3aa: ASKGGGRQETQY
j_gene: TRBJ1-5; len: 14; v_gene: TRBV6-6; CDR3aa: ASSYGGTLYNQPQH
j_gene: TRBJ1-1; len: 12; v_gene: TRBV27; CDR3aa: ASRQQGLVTEAF
j_gene: TRBJ1-2; len: 12; v_gene: TRBV29-1; CDR3aa: SVEDSGQALSLT
j_gene: TRBJ1-4; len: 12; v_gene: TRBV4-1; CDR3aa: ASSRTPGGEKLF